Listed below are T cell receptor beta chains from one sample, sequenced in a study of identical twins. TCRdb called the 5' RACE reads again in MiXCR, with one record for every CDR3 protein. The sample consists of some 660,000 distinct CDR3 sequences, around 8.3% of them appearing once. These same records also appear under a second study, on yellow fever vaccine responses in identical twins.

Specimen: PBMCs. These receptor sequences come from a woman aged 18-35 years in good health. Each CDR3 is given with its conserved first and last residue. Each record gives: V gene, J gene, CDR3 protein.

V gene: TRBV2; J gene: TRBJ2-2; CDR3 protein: CASRLDRTINTGELFF
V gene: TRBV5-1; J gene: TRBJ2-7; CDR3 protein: CASSLEGLALSSYEQYF
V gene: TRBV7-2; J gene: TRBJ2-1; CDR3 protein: CASSSQFGEQFF
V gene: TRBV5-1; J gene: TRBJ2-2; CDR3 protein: CASSLDTGSGELFF
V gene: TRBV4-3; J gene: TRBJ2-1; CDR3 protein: CASSQVYGIEQFF
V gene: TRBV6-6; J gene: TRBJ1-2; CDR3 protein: CASRDSKRGGYTF
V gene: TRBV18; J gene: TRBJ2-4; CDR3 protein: CASRSGSINIQYF
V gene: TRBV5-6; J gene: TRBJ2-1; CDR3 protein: CASVPREGRGNEQFF
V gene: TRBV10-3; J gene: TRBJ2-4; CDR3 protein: CAISIDRPQNKNIQYF
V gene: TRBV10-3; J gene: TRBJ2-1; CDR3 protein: CATLPSGKIDTEQFF
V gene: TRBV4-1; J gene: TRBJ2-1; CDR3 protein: CASSQDPISSSYNEQFF
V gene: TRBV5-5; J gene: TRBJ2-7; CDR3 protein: CASSRDRGLVYEQYF
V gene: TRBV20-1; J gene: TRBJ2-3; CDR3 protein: CSAERGGAHPDTQYF
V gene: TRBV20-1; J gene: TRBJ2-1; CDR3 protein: CSVEAQSSYNEQFF
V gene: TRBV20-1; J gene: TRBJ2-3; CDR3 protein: CSARVVTSGFTDTQYF
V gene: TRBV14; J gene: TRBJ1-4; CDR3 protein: CASSLYRGEKLFF
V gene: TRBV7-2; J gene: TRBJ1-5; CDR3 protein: CASSSGGGSNQPQHF
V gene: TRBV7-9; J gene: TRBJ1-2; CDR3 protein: CASSLPGTGGNYGYTF
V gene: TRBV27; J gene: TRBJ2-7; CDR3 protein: CASSHRGPTYEQYF
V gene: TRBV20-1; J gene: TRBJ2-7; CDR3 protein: CSASQFGRALSSYEQYF
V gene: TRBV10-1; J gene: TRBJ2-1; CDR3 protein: CASSAPGSYNEQFF
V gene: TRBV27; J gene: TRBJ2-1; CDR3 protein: CASSSELSYNEQFF
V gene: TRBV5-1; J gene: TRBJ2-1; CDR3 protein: CASSLGSGGVGNEQFF
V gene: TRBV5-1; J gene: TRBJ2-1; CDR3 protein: CASSSFDVREGFYNEQFF
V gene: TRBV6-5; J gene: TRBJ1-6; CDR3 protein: CASSFNSDRYLPLHF
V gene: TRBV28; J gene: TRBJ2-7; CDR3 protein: CASGMGVGQGFEQYF
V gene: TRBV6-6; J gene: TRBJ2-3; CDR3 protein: CASSYEGNTQYF
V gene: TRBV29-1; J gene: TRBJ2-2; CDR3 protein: CSVAQATGELFF
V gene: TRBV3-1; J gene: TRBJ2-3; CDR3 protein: CASSQKPRLSTSTDTQYF
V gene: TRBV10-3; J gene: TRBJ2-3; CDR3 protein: CAISSPPGGGADTQYF
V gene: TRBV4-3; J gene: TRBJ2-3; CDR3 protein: CASSPPPPGDTQYF
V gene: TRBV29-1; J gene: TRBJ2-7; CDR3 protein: CSVETSGVSYEQYF
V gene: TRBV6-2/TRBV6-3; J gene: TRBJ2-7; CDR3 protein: CASSVLVQGYEQYF